One sample yielded the 5 T cell receptor beta chains listed below, sequenced in a study of T cell responses to AZD1222 COVID-19 vaccine. TCRdb's table, derived via immunoSEQ multiplex PCR, lists solely in-frame clones and lacks some. The sample has about 130,000 clones, around 89% seen once; the top ten hold approximately 4.5%. Sequencing used peripheral blood, obtained on day 0 of AZD1222 vaccination. All receptors come from an adult in good health.

The chain has TRBV6-4 and TRBJ1-6; no reliable D call. Trimming pared 5 bases from V and 8 bases from J, leaving 10 bases between. In germline, CDR1 is MRHNA, CDR2 SNTAGT. This CDR3 has 13 residues. The CDR3 coding sequence is TGTGCCAGCAGTTTGAGTAGGGATTCACCCCTCCACTTT. It is translated as CASSLSRDSPLHF.

The chain recombines TRBV5-1 with TRBJ2-7; 9 bases align to TRBD1. Germline CDR1 SGHRS, CDR2 YFSETQ. The V segment lost 4 bases and the J segment 3 bases; nucleotides outside the gene matches: 5. This CDR3 region has 14 residues. The CDR3 coding sequence is TGCGCCAGCAGCGAGGGGACAGGGTACTACGAGCAGTACTTC. Encoded protein: CASSEGTGYYEQYF.

V usage is TRBV19 and J usage is TRBJ2-2; 9 bases map to TRBD1. Germline lookup yields CDR1 LNHDA and CDR2 SQIVND (reference sequence). The CDR3 totals 16 residues. Trimming removed 3 bases from V and 6 bases from J; junction bases left unmatched: 8. In DNA, the CDR3 is TGTGCCAGTAGTATCTCCGGGACAGGGATATCCGGGGAGCTGTTTTTT. The encoded protein is CASSISGTGISGELFF.

This chain connects TRBV3-1 (or the pseudogene TRBV3-2) to TRBJ2-1; D is possibly TRBD2 (7 bases). The CDR3 spans 14 residues. The germline V and J ends were trimmed by 4 bases and 6 bases, with 13 bases remaining between them. Germline V gene data show CDR1 as LGHDT and CDR2 as YNNKEL (reference sequence). Here the CDR3 reads CASSPGLGGNEQFF. CDR3 coding DNA: TGTGCCAGCAGCCCCGGACTAGGGGGCAATGAGCAGTTCTTC.

The chain is built from TRBV28 and TRBJ1-2; TRBD1 aligns across 11 bases. CDR1 and CDR2 (germline): MDHEN, SYDVKM. CDR3 length: 16 amino acids. J was trimmed by 2 bases and V by 5 bases; bases with no gene match: 7. The chain's CDR3 is CASSRTGGRGNYGYTF. The CDR3 region has the DNA TGTGCCAGCAGTCGGACAGGGGGCAGGGGCAACTATGGCTACACCTTC.